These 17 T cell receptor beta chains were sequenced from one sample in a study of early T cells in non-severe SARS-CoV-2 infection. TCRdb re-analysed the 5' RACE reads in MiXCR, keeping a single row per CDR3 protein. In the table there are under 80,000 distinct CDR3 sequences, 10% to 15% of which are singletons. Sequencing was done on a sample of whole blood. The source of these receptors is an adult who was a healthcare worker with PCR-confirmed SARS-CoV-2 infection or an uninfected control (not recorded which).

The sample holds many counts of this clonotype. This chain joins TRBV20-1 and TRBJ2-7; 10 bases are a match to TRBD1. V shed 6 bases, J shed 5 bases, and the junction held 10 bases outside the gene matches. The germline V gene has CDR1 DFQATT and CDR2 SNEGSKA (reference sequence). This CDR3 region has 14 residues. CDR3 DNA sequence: TGCAGTGCCTCTAGGACAGGGGGTTTCGACGAGCAGTACTTC. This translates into CSASRTGGFDEQYF.

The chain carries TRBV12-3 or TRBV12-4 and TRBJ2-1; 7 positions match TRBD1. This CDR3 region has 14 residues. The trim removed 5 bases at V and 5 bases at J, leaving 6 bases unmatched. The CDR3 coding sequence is TGTGCCAGCAGTCTCCTGGACAGGAACAATGAGCAGTTCTTC. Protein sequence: CASSLLDRNNEQFF.

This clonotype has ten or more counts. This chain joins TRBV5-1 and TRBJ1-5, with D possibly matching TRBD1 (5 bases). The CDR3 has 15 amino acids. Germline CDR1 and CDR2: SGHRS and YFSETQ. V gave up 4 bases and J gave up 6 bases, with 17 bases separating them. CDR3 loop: CASSPGTVGSQPQHF. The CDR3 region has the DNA TGCGCCAGCAGCCCTGGGACCGTAGGTAGTCAGCCCCAGCATTTT.

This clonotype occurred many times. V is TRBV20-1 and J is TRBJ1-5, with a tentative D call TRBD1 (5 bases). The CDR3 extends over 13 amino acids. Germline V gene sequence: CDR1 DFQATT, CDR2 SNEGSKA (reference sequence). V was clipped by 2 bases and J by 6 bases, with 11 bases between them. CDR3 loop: CSARSAGPQPQHF. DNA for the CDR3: TGCAGTGCTAGAAGCGCAGGGCCTCAGCCCCAGCATTTT.

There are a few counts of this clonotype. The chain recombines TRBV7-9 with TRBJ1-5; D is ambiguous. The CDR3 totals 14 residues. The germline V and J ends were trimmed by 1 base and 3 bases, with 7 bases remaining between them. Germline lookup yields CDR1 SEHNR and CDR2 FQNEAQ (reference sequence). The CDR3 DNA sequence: TGTGCCAGCAGCTTAGTTGGGTCCAATCAGCCCCAGCATTTT. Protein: CASSLVGSNQPQHF. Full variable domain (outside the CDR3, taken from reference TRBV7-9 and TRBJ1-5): DTGVSQNPRHKITKRGQNVTFRCDPISEHNRLYWYRQTLGQGPEFLTYFQNEAQLEKSRLLSDRFSAERPKGSFSTLEIQRTEQGDSAMYLCASSLVGSNQPQHFGDGTRLSIL.

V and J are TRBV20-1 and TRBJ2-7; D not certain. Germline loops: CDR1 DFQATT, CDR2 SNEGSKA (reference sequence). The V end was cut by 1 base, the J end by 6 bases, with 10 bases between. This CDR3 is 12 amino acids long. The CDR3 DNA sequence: TGCAGTGCTAGAGCCACAGACTCCGAGCAGTACTTC. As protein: CSARATDSEQYF.

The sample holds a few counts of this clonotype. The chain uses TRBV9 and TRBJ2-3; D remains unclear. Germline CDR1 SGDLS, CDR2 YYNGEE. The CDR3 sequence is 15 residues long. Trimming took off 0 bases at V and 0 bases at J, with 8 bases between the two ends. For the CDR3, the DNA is TGTGCCAGCAGCGTAGACGTGACTAGCACAGATACGCAGTATTTT. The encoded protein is CASSVDVTSTDTQYF. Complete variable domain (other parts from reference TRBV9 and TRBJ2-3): DSGVTQTPKHLITATGQRVTLRCSPRSGDLSVYWYQQSLDQGLQFLIQYYNGEERAKGNILERFSAQQFPDLHSELNLSSLELGDSALYFCASSVDVTSTDTQYFGPGTRLTVL.

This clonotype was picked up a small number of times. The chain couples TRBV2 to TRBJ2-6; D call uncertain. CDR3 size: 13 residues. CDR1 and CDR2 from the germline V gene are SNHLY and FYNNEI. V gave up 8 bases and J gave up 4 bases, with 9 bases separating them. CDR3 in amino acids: CASSGYGANVLTF. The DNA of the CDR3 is TGTGCCAGCTCGGGCTACGGGGCCAACGTCCTGACTTTC.

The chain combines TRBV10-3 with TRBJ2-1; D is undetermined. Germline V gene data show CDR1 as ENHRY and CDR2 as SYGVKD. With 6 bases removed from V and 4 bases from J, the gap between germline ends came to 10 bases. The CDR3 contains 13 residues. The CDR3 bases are TGTGCCATCAGGTCGGACCTTTACAATGAGCAGTTCTTC. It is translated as CAIRSDLYNEQFF.

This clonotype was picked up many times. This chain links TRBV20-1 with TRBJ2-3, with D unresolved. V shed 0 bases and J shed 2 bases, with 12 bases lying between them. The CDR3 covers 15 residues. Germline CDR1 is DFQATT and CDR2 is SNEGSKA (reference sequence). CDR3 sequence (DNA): TGCAGTGCTAGAGATCCAAAGGGATTCACAGATACGCAGTATTTT. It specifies CSARDPKGFTDTQYF.

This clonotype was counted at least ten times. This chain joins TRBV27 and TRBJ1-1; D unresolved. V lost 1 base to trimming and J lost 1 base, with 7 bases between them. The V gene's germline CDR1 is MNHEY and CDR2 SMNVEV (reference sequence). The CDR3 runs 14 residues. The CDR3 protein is CASSLLLRNTEAFF. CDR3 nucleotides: TGTGCCAGCAGTTTATTGCTGAGGAACACTGAAGCTTTCTTT.

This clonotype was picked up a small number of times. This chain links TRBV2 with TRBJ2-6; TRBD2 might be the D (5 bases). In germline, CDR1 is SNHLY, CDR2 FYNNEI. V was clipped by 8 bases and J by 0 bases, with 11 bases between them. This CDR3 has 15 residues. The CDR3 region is CASLGRDSGANVLTF. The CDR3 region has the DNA TGTGCCAGCCTTGGACGGGACTCTGGGGCCAACGTCCTGACTTTC.

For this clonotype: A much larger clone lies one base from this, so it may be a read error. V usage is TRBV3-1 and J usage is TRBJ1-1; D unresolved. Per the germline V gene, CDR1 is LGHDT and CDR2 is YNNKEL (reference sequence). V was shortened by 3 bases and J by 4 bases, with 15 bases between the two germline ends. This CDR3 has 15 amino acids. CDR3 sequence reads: CASSQASGSATEAFF. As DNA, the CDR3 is TGTGCCAGCAGCCAGGCTTCGGGCAGTGCCACTGAAGCTTTCTTT.

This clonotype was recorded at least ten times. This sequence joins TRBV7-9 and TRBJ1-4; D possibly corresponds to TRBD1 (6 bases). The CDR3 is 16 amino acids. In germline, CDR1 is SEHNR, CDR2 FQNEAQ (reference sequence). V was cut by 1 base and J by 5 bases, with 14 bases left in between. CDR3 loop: CASSLVNGGPNEKLFF. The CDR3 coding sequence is TGTGCCAGCAGCTTAGTTAACGGGGGGCCCAATGAAAAACTGTTTTTT. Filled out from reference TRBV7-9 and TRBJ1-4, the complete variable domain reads DTGVSQNPRHKITKRGQNVTFRCDPISEHNRLYWYRQTLGQGPEFLTYFQNEAQLEKSRLLSDRFSAERPKGSFSTLEIQRTEQGDSAMYLCASSLVNGGPNEKLFFGSGTQLSVL.

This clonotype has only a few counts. CDR3 residues: CASSVGDRGILAYEQYF. CDR3 DNA sequence: TGTGCCAGCAGCGTTGGGGACAGGGGGATACTAGCCTACGAGCAGTACTTC. This chain connects TRBV9 to TRBJ2-7; 11 bases align to TRBD1. The CDR3 is 17 amino acids. V was clipped by 2 bases and J by 2 bases; unmatched bases: 9. Germline V CDR1 and CDR2: SGDLS, YYNGEE.

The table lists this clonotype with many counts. CDR3 sequence reads: CASSYSLAGEQFF. Here the CDR3 DNA reads TGTGCCAGCAGTTACTCCTTAGCGGGGGAGCAGTTCTTC. V usage is TRBV12-3 or TRBV12-4 and J usage is TRBJ2-1, with 8 positions matching TRBD2. Germline trimming cut 4 bases from V and 10 bases from J; bases unmatched to any gene: 6. The CDR3 is 13 amino acids.

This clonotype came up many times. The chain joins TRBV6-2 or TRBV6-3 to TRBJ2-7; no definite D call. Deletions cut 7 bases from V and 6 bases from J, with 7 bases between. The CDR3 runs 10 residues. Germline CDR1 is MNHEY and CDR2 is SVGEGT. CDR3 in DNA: TGTGCCAGCACCTCCCTCGAGCAGTACTTC. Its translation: CASTSLEQYF.